The T cell receptor (beta chain) described here comes from a study of circulating and synovial CD4+ cells in juvenile arthritis. Germline CDR1 and CDR2: MDHEN and SYDVKM. V was clipped by 6 bases and J by 6 bases, with 17 bases between them. The CDR3 totals 14 residues. Produced via immunoSEQ multiplex PCR; TCRdb's table is partial and in-frame only. The repertoire includes over 11,000 clones, approximately 80% of them detected once, and approximately 3.3% sits in the top ten. Sequencing was done on a sample of CD4+ T cells from synovial fluid. This receptor was obtained from a human patient with juvenile idiopathic arthritis. Some clones in this sample may be carry-over from other donors' samples. The chain links TRBV28 to TRBJ1-2, with no clear D. Here the CDR3 DNA reads TGTGCCAGCAGCAGCCCGGGAGAGGCTGATGGCTACACCTTC. It is translated as CASSSPGEADGYTF.